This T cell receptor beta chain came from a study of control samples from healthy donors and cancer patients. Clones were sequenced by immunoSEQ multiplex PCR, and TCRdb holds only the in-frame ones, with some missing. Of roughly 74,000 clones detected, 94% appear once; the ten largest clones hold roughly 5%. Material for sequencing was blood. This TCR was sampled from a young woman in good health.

The CDR3 sequence is CASSGGTGTSGIDQYF. CDR3 in DNA: TGTGCCAGCAGCGGGGGGACGGGGACTAGCGGGATTGACCAGTACTTC. The chain employs TRBV7-2 and TRBJ2-5; 13 bases match TRBD2. Germline CDR1 and CDR2: SGHTA and FQGNSA. Germline trimming cut 5 bases from V and 10 bases from J; bases unmatched to any gene: 13. This CDR3 has 16 amino acids.